This T cell receptor beta chain was identified in a study of T cells in Graves' hyperthyroidism and ophthalmopathy. In this sample, this clonotype turned up many times. Its matching antigen is unknown. General observations from the study: Blood also showed most of the thyroid clonotypes that were expanded above 0.001.

Germline V CDR1 and CDR2: MDHEN, SYDVKM. The V end lost 5 bases, the J end lost 1 base, and 5 bases lay between the germline ends. This CDR3 contains 12 residues. What was amplified from RNA transcripts were TCR beta CDR3 regions. HTBI primers drove first-round RT-PCR of the TCR CDR3. TCRdb reprocessed the multiplex PCR reads via MiXCR and lists one record per CDR3 protein. The table records more than 450,000 distinct CDR3 sequences, 14% of them present only once. Over 18 months, lack of ophthalmopathy progression marked Graves' hyperthyroidism as stable. Participants, patients aged 18 to 65, had newly diagnosed hyperthyroidism with a duration under 2 months.

Source material: blood. This TCR was recovered from a woman aged 40 to 50 with Graves' hyperthyroidism. The rearrangement joins TRBV28 to TRBJ1-2; no firm D call. The CDR3 is CASSLNNYGYTF. CDR3 nucleotides: TGTGCCAGCAGTCTTAATAACTATGGCTACACCTTC.